Here is one TCR beta chain with its context. Germline lookup yields CDR1 SNHLY and CDR2 FYNNEI. This CDR3 has 12 amino acids. With 6 bases removed from V and 5 bases from J, the gap between germline ends came to 9 bases. The sample comes from a study of glioma-infiltrating T cells after dendritic cell vaccination. Sample time point: after dendritic cell vaccination, including at tumor progression/relapse. TCRdb keeps only in-frame clones here, not all; method: immunoSEQ multiplex PCR. The sample holds more than 95,000 clones, approximately 84% seen once. The sequencing here drew on blood, taken after dendritic cell vaccination. This sequence joins TRBV2 and TRBJ2-3; possible D gene TRBD1, 5 bases. The source is a human donor with glioblastoma. This CDR3 reads CASSRQGDTQYF. The CDR3 region has the DNA TGTGCCAGCAGCAGGCAGGGAGATACGCAGTATTTT.